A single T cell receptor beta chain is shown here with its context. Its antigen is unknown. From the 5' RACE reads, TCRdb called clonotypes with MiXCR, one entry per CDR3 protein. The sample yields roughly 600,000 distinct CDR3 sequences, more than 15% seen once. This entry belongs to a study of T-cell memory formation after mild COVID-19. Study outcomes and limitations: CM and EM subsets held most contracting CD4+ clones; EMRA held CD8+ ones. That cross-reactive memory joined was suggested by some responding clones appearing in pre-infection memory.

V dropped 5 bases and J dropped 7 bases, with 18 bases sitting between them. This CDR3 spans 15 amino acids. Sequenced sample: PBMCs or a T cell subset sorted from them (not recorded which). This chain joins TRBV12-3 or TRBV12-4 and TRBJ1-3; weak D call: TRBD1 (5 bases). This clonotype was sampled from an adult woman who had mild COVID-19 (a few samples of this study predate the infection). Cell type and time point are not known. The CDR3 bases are TGTGCCAGCAGTGTCCGGGGACCGGGCGGGAACACCATATATTTT. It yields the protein CASSVRGPGGNTIYF.